A selection of T cell receptor beta chains follows, all from one sample in a study of T cells in tuberculosis. Here immunoSEQ multiplex PCR was the method, and the copy in TCRdb shows in-frame clones only, minus some. The sample holds 20,000 to 25,000 clones, about 97% seen once. The sequencing input was PBMCs. The receptor source for this set is a donor between 10 and 35 years old with latent tuberculosis or without tuberculosis infection. Each CDR3 is given with its conserved first and last residue. Fields, in order: clone size, D gene, V gene, CDR3 length, J gene, CDR3 protein, CDR3 DNA. The D gene is left open where the match is weak. Some rows mark clone size as missing; the rest say once, few, many or name a class of expanded clone.

NA	TRBD2	TRBV19	16	TRBJ2-5	CASSKKPAGVSETQYF	TGTGCCAGTAGTAAGAAGCCAGCGGGAGTTTCTGAGACCCAGTACTTC
NA	TRBD1	TRBV7-9	13	TRBJ2-5	CATGTGGRGTQYF	TGTGCCACCGGGACAGGGGGTCGTGGGACCCAGTACTTC
NA	TRBD1	TRBV27	15	TRBJ2-1	CASNLGQGAGNEQFF	TGTGCCAGCAACTTGGGACAGGGGGCCGGCAATGAGCAGTTCTTC
NA	TRBD1	TRBV10-3	15	TRBJ2-1	CAISQTGVGPNEQFF	TGTGCCATCAGTCAGACAGGGGTTGGGCCTAATGAGCAGTTCTTC
NA	TRBD1	TRBV27	17	TRBJ1-1	CASSPGTGDYPNTEAFF	TGTGCCAGCAGTCCGGGGACAGGAGATTACCCGAACACTGAAGCTTTCTTT
once	NA	TRBV11-2	14	TRBJ1-1	CASSFYRDTTEAFF	TGTGCCAGCAGCTTCTACAGGGATACCACTGAAGCTTTCTTT
NA	NA	TRBV2	14	TRBJ2-2	CASSESGNTGELFF	TGTGCCAGCAGTGAATCAGGAAACACCGGGGAGCTGTTTTTT
NA	NA	TRBV6-5	12	TRBJ1-1	CASSQGVTEAFF	TGTGCCAGCAGTCAAGGGGTCACTGAAGCTTTCTTT
NA	NA	TRBV6-4	16	TRBJ1-5	CASSETGSLGNQPQHF	TGTGCCAGCAGCGAAACAGGGTCTCTCGGCAATCAGCCCCAGCATTTT
NA	NA	TRBV6-6	12	TRBJ1-5	CASSPFGNAQHF	TGTGCCAGCAGCCCCTTCGGGAACGCCCAGCATTTT
NA	TRBD1	TRBV2	14	TRBJ2-7	CASMATGRFYEQYF	TGTGCCAGCATGGCGACAGGGCGTTTCTACGAGCAGTACTTC
NA	NA	TRBV21-1	14	TRBJ1-5	CASTNRGTVQPQHF	TGTGCCAGCACTAACAGGGGGACGGTTCAGCCCCAGCATTTT
NA	NA	TRBV19	15	TRBJ2-1	CASSISSPKRNEQFF	TGTGCCAGTAGTATCTCCTCGCCCAAGCGGAATGAGCAGTTCTTC
NA	TRBD1	TRBV18	16	TRBJ1-4	CASSLRNRDRVEKLFF	TGTGCCAGCTCACTACGGAATAGGGACAGGGTTGAAAAACTGTTTTTT
once	TRBD2	TRBV4-2	16	TRBJ2-1	CASSQDGVAGDNEQFF	TGTGCCAGCAGCCAAGATGGGGTAGCGGGGGACAATGAGCAGTTCTTC
NA	TRBD1	TRBV4-1	15	TRBJ1-1	CASSQTGGENTEAFF	TGCGCCAGCAGCCAAACAGGGGGGGAGAACACTGAAGCTTTCTTT
NA	NA	TRBV27	13	TRBJ1-1	CASSLSLNTEAFF	TGTGCCAGCAGTTTATCCTTGAACACTGAAGCTTTCTTT
once	TRBD2	TRBV5-1	14	TRBJ2-7	CASSHGTSGYEQYF	TGCGCCAGCAGCCATGGGACTAGCGGATACGAGCAGTACTTC
NA	NA	TRBV5-1	13	TRBJ1-1	CASSLAVDTEAFF	TGCGCCAGCAGCTTGGCAGTGGACACTGAAGCTTTCTTT
NA	NA	TRBV5-6	13	TRBJ2-7	CASSSAGGYEQYF	TGTGCCAGCAGCTCTGCCGGGGGATACGAGCAGTACTTC
NA	NA	TRBV2	13	TRBJ1-4	CASSELLDEKLFF	TGTGCCAGCAGTGAACTACTAGATGAAAAACTGTTTTTT
NA	NA	TRBV21-1	15	TRBJ1-2	CASSNLRGQNYGYTF	TGTGCCAGCAGCAATCTTAGGGGGCAAAACTATGGCTACACCTTC
NA	TRBD1	TRBV7-9	12	TRBJ1-1	CASSRDSPEAFF	TGTGCCAGCAGCCGGGACAGCCCTGAAGCTTTCTTT
once	NA	TRBV12-5	15	TRBJ2-5	CASGLVRQGREAQYF	TGTGCTAGTGGTTTGGTCAGGCAGGGGAGGGAGGCCCAGTACTTC
NA	NA	TRBV10-2	13	TRBJ2-1	CASSAGINNEQFF	TGCGCCAGCAGTGCAGGAATAAACAATGAGCAGTTCTTC
NA	NA	TRBV7-2	13	TRBJ2-5	CASSLGLQETQYF	TGTGCCAGCAGCTTGGGGCTCCAAGAGACCCAGTACTTC